The present entry profiles one T cell receptor beta chain with its context. There is no known antigen for this receptor. No much larger clone is present one base from it, and per-base qualities are unavailable. Genomic DNA was used as template for profiling of TCR beta VDJ combinations and CDR3 sequences. An Illumina HiSeq 2000 was used for TCR repertoire sequencing. In the paper's pipeline: Repertoires were assessed using TRBV/TRBJ rearrangement plots, CDR3 size and DJ length profiles, and Simpson's diversity index. Whichever DNA sequence was most abundant in the deep sequencing data was defined as the immunodominant clone. CDR3 amino acid sequences were checked for sharing across subjects and were also compared against the VDJdb database and published repertoires. The public reads were reprocessed in TCRdb via fastp at Q25 and MiXCR, keeping in-frame beta chains. Rows merge per CDR3 protein into single entries with the most common DNA and genes. Clone size and V and J calls follow TCRdb, not the original study. This sample gives about 180,000 distinct CDR3 sequences in total; less than 50% of them show up just once. About 1.8% of the sample is held by the ten biggest clonotypes.

This entry belongs to a study of CD8+CD57+ T cells in acquired aplastic anemia (dated by TCRdb to the late 2010s). Looking at the study overall: DNA extracted from sorted CD4+ and CD8+ cells had a mean of roughly 3.4 ug, with a range of roughly 0.2 to 30 ug. CD8+CD57+ expansion was defined as frequency above the mean frequency observed in healthy subjects.

Points the paper makes about the study in general: About 30 CD8+ CDR3 sequences were found to be shared between patients and controls, but these sequences appeared to be highly expressed in patients and within the immunodominant clones of the patients. Patients and healthy controls showed no significant difference in CD8+ Simpson's diversity (P=0.060).

The germline V gene provides CDR1 SNHLY and CDR2 FYNNEI. Trimming costs V 3 bases and J 5 bases, and their ends lie 14 bases apart. The CDR3 numbers 15 residues from cysteine through phenylalanine. Just the 45-base CDR3 DNA is kept, in frame starting at base 1. Expansion of CD8+CD57+ cells had been shown by flow cytometry in the patients chosen for sequencing. Every patient had severe acquired aplastic anemia, diagnosed using the International Study of Aplastic Anemia and Agranulocytosis and Camitta criteria. At the time blood was sampled, none of the patients had received any therapy. In this study, sorted CD4+ and CD8+ T cells from the blood of healthy subjects and of severe aplastic anemia patients had their TCR repertoires deep-sequenced. Patients were enrolled under clinicaltrials.gov protocols 00001620, 01623167, 00001397, 00071045, 00081523 and 00961064 in the USA. Ficoll-Paque density gradient centrifugation was used to isolate peripheral blood mononuclear cells. Before DNA extraction, CD4+ and CD8+ T cells were sorted with FACS or magnetic beads.

The rearranged chain carries TRBV2 and TRBJ1-5; a tentative D call is TRBD1 (5 bases match). This receptor was obtained from a human donor with aplastic anemia. Sequencing was done on a sample of sorted CD4+, CD8+, or CD8+CD57+ T cells (not recorded which) from PBMCs. The DNA sequence reads TGTGCCAGCAGTGAGAGGCCAGGGCAGGATCAGCCCCAGCATTTT. Its protein product is CASSERPGQDQPQHF.